What follows describes a single T cell receptor (beta chain). The antigen is undetermined. The sample originates from a study of T cell responses to AZD1222 COVID-19 vaccine. Study results and caveats: The study sampled repertoires only after the peak T cell response. Rises in breadth and depth of Spike-specific TCRs came after two AZD1222 doses.

Produced via immunoSEQ multiplex PCR; TCRdb's table is partial and in-frame only. The repertoire holds 250,000 to 300,000 clones, with roughly 93% as singletons. The sample consisted of peripheral blood, taken 28 days after the second AZD1222 dose. The source is an adult who received the AZD1222 COVID-19 vaccine.

CDR3: CATPSLYEQYF. CDR3 in DNA: TGTGCCACCCCGAGCCTCTACGAGCAGTACTTC. The chain joins TRBV15 to TRBJ2-7; D not certain. V lost 8 bases to trimming and J lost 3 bases, with 8 bases between them. CDR1 and CDR2 from the germline V gene are LNHNV and YYDKDF (reference sequence). The CDR3 contains 11 residues.